What follows are 18 T cell receptor beta chains derived from one specimen sequenced in a study of CD8 T cells in ankylosing spondylitis. In TCRdb, the 5' RACE reads were re-called with MiXCR into one record per CDR3 protein. Among 500,000 or so distinct CDR3 sequences listed, 5.3% were seen once. Study-wide findings and caveats: Characteristic of ankylosing spondylitis blood, it appeared, was a TCR beta motif comprising roughly 8 highly homologous variants.

No cognate antigen is known for these TCRs. Sequencing input: blood, either unsorted or a sorted T cell fraction (not recorded which). The receptor source for this set is a male donor with ankylosing spondylitis.

There are many counts of this clonotype. The genes are TRBV7-2 and TRBJ2-7, with TRBD1 matching over 7 bases. Trimming removed 5 bases from V and 0 bases from J; junction bases left unmatched: 7. From germline, CDR1 is SGHTA and CDR2 FQGNSA. This CDR3 spans 15 amino acids. CDR3 in DNA: TGTGCCAGCAGCCCCGACAGGGCTAGCTCCTACGAGCAGTACTTC. This encodes CASSPDRASSYEQYF.

The chain carries TRBV13 and TRBJ2-7; perhaps TRBD1 as D (7 bases). Per germline, CDR1 PRHDT and CDR2 FYEKMQ (reference sequence). The CDR3 totals 16 residues. V lost 3 bases and J lost 3, with 18 bases in between. The CDR3 DNA follows: TGTGCCAGCAGCTTGGGGGCATGGCAGGGGGGCTACGAGCAGTACTTC. This gives the protein CASSLGAWQGGYEQYF.

In this sample, this clonotype turned up many times. The DNA for the CDR3 is TGCGCCAGCAGTGACGGTCCGACCTACGAGCAGTACTTC. Its protein is CASSDGPTYEQYF. This rearrangement joins TRBV10-1 to TRBJ2-7; no firm D call. The germline gives CDR1 WNHNN, CDR2 SYGVQD (reference sequence). CDR3 size: 13 residues. Trimming removed 3 bases at V and 2 bases at J, with 8 bases between.

The V gene is TRBV9, the J gene TRBJ2-3; D is tentatively TRBD1 or TRBD2 (6 bases each). This CDR3 contains 16 residues. From germline, CDR1 is SGDLS and CDR2 YYNGEE. Trimming took off 0 bases at V and 2 bases at J, with 13 bases between the two ends. CDR3 nucleotide sequence: TGTGCCAGCAGCGTAGGAGGGCGGGGACACACAGATACGCAGTATTTT. Its protein is CASSVGGRGHTDTQYF.

This clonotype was recorded many times. This chain links TRBV7-8 with TRBJ1-4, with a weak D call TRBD1 (5 bases). CDR3 size: 14 residues. Trimming stripped 5 bases from V and 4 bases from J, with 11 bases between. Germline CDR1 reads SGHVS; CDR2 reads FQNEAQ. The CDR3 DNA follows: TGTGCCAGCAGCCAACCGGGACTTAATGAAAAACTGTTTTTT. Its protein product is CASSQPGLNEKLFF. Drawing the rest from reference TRBV7-8 and TRBJ1-4, the complete variable domain is GAGVSQSPRYKVAKRGQDVALRCDPISGHVSLFWYQQALGQGPEFLTYFQNEAQLDKSGLPSDRFFAERPEGSVSTLKIQRTQQEDSAVYLCASSQPGLNEKLFFGSGTQLSVL.

Points on this clonotype: A much more abundant neighbour one base away suggests this may be a read error. The V and J genes are TRBV20-1 and TRBJ1-1; D is possibly TRBD1 (6 bases). Germline V CDR1 and CDR2: DFQATT, SNEGSKA (reference sequence). V lost 6 bases and J lost 4, with 24 bases in between. This CDR3 has 16 amino acids. CDR3 nucleotides: TGCAGTGCACGCGTACAACGGGGGCGCGGACGCACTGAAGCTTTCTTT. Translating it yields CSARVQRGRGRTEAFF.

This clonotype was seen repeatedly, ten times or more. CDR3 residues: CASSLFRSDVPETQYF. CDR3 in DNA: TGTGCCAGCAGTTTGTTTCGATCGGACGTGCCAGAGACCCAGTACTTC. The chain carries TRBV12-3 or TRBV12-4 and TRBJ2-5; D gene unclear. Between the trimmed V and J ends, which lost 3 bases and 4 bases, there was a span of 18 bases. The CDR3 spans 16 residues.

This clonotype has at least ten counts. The chain uses TRBV4-3 and TRBJ2-7; D is possibly TRBD2 (5 bases). V lost 4 bases to trimming and J lost 3 bases, with 19 bases between them. The CDR3 sequence is 16 residues long. CDR1 LGHNA and CDR2 YSLEER come from the germline V gene. CDR3 sequence reads: CASSLYVGSGYYEQYF. CDR3 DNA sequence: TGCGCCAGCAGCCTATACGTTGGTTCGGGGTACTACGAGCAGTACTTC.

This clonotype has ten or more counts. The chain employs TRBV4-3 and TRBJ1-2; tentative D call: TRBD1 (5 bases). CDR3 size: 14 residues. Germline-derived CDR1 and CDR2 are LGHNA and YSLEER. Trimming removed 0 bases at V and 8 bases at J, with 13 bases between. The DNA of the CDR3 is TGCGCCAGCAGCCAAGAAGGAGGGGAGGACGGCTACACCTTC. It translates to CASSQEGGEDGYTF.

This clonotype was seen repeatedly, ten times or more. The chain carries TRBV5-1 and TRBJ2-3, with D possibly matching TRBD1 (7 bases). Trimming removed 7 bases from V and 5 bases from J, with 20 bases in between. The CDR3 consists of 15 residues. Germline-derived CDR1 and CDR2 are SGHRS and YFSETQ. CDR3 protein: CASSQGDSRVDTQYF. Written as DNA, the CDR3 is TGCGCCAGCTCCCAGGGGGACTCTCGTGTAGATACGCAGTATTTT.

This clonotype was found many times. V is TRBV7-2 and J is TRBJ1-5; TRBD1 matches 8 bases. This CDR3 contains 15 residues. Germline values: CDR1 SGHTA, CDR2 FQGNSA. J was trimmed by 3 bases and V by 11 bases; bases with no gene match: 12. This CDR3 reads CAVTRQGKINQPQHF. CDR3 coding DNA: TGTGCCGTGACCCGACAGGGGAAAATCAATCAGCCCCAGCATTTT.

The chain employs TRBV3-1 and TRBJ2-7, with D perhaps TRBD1 (6 bases). The CDR3 is 13 residues long. V lost 3 bases and J lost 4, with 10 bases in between. The germline V gene has CDR1 LGHDT and CDR2 YNNKEL (reference sequence). CDR3 nucleotide sequence: TGTGCCAGCAGCCAGCTAGGACAGTACGAGCAGTACTTC. Its translation is CASSQLGQYEQYF.

The rearrangement joins TRBV28 to TRBJ2-7, with 11 nucleotides matching TRBD2. The trim removed 7 bases at V and 2 bases at J, leaving 4 bases unmatched. This CDR3 comprises 14 residues. The germline CDR1 and CDR2 sequences are MDHEN and SYDVKM. CDR3 residues: CASNLAGGTYEQYF. DNA for the CDR3: TGTGCCAGCAACCTAGCGGGGGGCACCTACGAGCAGTACTTC.

This clonotype was found many times. The chain couples TRBV15 to TRBJ2-1, with TRBD1 identical over 7 bases. V lost 2 bases, J lost 2 bases, and 9 bases stayed unmatched. Germline V lookup: CDR1 LNHNV, CDR2 YYDKDF (reference sequence). This CDR3 is 17 amino acids long. The CDR3 loop reads CATSRFVRDSTYNEQFF. CDR3 nucleotide sequence: TGTGCCACCAGCAGATTCGTCCGGGACAGCACCTACAATGAGCAGTTCTTC.

This clonotype came up many times. As DNA, the CDR3 is TGTGCCAGCACAACAGGGGGTCGGGACAATGAGCAGTTCTTC. This encodes CASTTGGRDNEQFF. J is TRBJ2-1 and V is TRBV28; TRBD1 matches 8 bases. The ends lost 7 bases at V and 5 bases at J; junction bases unmatched: 7. Germline loops: CDR1 MDHEN, CDR2 SYDVKM. CDR3 size: 14 residues.

The sample holds many counts of this clonotype. The chain recombines TRBV9 with TRBJ1-4; D is undetermined. The V and J ends lost 5 bases and 7 bases respectively, with 18 bases between them. The V gene's germline CDR1 is SGDLS and CDR2 YYNGEE. CDR3 length: 15 amino acids. The CDR3 loop reads CASSPDGRDSEKLFF. The CDR3 coding sequence is TGTGCCAGCAGTCCGGACGGCCGAGATAGTGAAAAACTGTTTTTT.

This clonotype was counted many times. CDR3: CASSVRGGAGETQYF. The CDR3 nucleotides read TGTGCCAGCAGCGTTCGAGGGGGGGCCGGCGAGACCCAGTACTTC. The chain employs TRBV9 and TRBJ2-5; perhaps TRBD2 as D (7 bases). This CDR3 region has 15 residues. Germline V gene data show CDR1 as SGDLS and CDR2 as YYNGEE. V lost 2 bases and J lost 5, with 16 bases in between. Variable domain in full (rest from reference TRBV9 and TRBJ2-5): DSGVTQTPKHLITATGQRVTLRCSPRSGDLSVYWYQQSLDQGLQFLIQYYNGEERAKGNILERFSAQQFPDLHSELNLSSLELGDSALYFCASSVRGGAGETQYFGPGTRLLVL.

This clonotype was observed at least ten times. The chain uses TRBV6-5 and TRBJ1-1; D is unresolved. Looked up from germline, CDR1 is MNHEY and CDR2 is SVGAGI. V lost 0 bases and J lost 1, with 12 bases in between. The CDR3 spans 16 residues. The DNA for the CDR3 is TGTGCCAGCAGTTACTCGATCGGGGAGACGAACACTGAAGCTTTCTTT. The encoded protein is CASSYSIGETNTEAFF.